These T cell receptor beta chains were read from a single sample in a study of cytomegalovirus exposure and HLA in healthy donors. The assay was immunoSEQ multiplex PCR, and TCRdb's table has in-frame clones only and misses some. This sample yields about 140,000 clones, of which roughly three quarters are seen a single time; 1.5% to 2% belongs to the top ten. Sequenced: PBMCs. The source is a woman under 40 in good health and CMV-seronegative. CDR3s include the opening cysteine and the closing phenylalanine or tryptophan. D genes are given only for firm matches. Some rows have no size entry. The others give once, few or many, or a class for an expanded clone.

d_call | j_call | clone_size | v_call | cdr3_aa | cdr3_nt
TRBD1 | TRBJ1-3 | NA | TRBV18 | CASSLTGGTGNTIYF | TGTGCCAGCTCCCTCACAGGGGGCACTGGAAACACCATATATTTT
NA | TRBJ1-5 | NA | TRBV7-2 | CASSPPGNQPQHF | TGTGCCAGCAGCCCCCCCGGGAATCAGCCCCAGCATTTT
NA | TRBJ2-1 | NA | TRBV7-9 | CSSGREPYNEQFF | TGTTCCAGCGGGCGGGAACCTTACAATGAGCAGTTCTTC
TRBD2 | TRBJ2-7 | medium-sized | TRBV5-4 | CASSTSTSDEQYF | TGTGCCAGCAGCACCAGCACTAGCGACGAGCAGTACTTC
TRBD1 | TRBJ1-2 | NA | TRBV9 | CASSTQGDGYTF | TGTGCCAGCAGCACCCAGGGGGATGGCTACACCTTC
NA | TRBJ2-5 | few | TRBV2 | CATRGETETQYF | TGTGCCACAAGAGGAGAGACGGAGACCCAGTACTTC
TRBD2 | TRBJ2-3 | NA | TRBV9 | CASSVTGGPEDTQYF | TGTGCCAGCTCTGTGACGGGAGGGCCCGAAGATACGCAGTATTTT
TRBD1 | TRBJ1-5 | NA | TRBV11-2 | CASSYRGPDQPQHF | TGTGCCAGCAGCTACAGGGGCCCGGACCAGCCCCAGCATTTT
NA | TRBJ2-2 | once | TRBV30 | CAWSANLAGTGELFF | TGTGCCTGGAGTGCCAACCTGGCGGGGACCGGGGAGCTGTTTTTT
NA | TRBJ1-3 | NA | TRBV11-1 | CASPSGGGNTIYF | TGTGCCAGCCCTAGCGGGGGGGGAAACACCATATATTTT